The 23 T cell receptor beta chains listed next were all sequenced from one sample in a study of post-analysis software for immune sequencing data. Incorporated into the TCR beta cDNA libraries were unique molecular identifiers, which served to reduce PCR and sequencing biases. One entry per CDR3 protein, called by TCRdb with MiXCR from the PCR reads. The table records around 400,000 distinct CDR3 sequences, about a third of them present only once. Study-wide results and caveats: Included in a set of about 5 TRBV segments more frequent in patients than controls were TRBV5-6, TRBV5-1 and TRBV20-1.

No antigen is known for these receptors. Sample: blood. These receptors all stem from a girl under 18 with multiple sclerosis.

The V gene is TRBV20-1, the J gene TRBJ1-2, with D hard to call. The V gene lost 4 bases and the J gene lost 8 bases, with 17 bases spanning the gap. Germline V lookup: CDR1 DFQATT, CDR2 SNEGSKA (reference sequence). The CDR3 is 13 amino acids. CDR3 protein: CSATLKGPVGYTF. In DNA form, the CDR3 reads TGCAGTGCTACCCTAAAAGGACCCGTGGGCTACACCTTC.

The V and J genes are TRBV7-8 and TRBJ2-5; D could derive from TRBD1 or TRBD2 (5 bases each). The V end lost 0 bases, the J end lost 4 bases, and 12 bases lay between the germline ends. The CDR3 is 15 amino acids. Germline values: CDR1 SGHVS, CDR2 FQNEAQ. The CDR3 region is CASSLAPGRGETQYF. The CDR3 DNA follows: TGTGCCAGCAGCTTAGCCCCGGGACGGGGAGAGACCCAGTACTTC.

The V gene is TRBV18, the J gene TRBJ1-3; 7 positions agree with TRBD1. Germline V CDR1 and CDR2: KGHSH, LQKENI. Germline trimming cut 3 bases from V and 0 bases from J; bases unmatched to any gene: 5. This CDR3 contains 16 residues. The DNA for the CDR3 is TGTGCCAGCTCACCCATGGACAGGCCCTCTGGAAACACCATATATTTT. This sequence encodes CASSPMDRPSGNTIYF.

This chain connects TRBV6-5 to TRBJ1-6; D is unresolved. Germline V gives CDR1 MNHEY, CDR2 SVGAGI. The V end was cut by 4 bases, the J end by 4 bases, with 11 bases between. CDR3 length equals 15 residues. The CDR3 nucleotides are TGTGCCAGCAGTTCGGACCTGACTTATAATTCACCCCTCCACTTT. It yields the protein CASSSDLTYNSPLHF.

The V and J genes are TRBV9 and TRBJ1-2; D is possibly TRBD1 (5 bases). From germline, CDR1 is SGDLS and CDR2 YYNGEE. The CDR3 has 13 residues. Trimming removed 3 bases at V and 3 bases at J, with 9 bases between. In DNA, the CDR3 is TGTGCCAGCAGCGCCGGGGGAGACTATGGCTACACCTTC. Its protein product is CASSAGGDYGYTF. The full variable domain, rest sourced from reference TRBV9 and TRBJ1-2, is DSGVTQTPKHLITATGQRVTLRCSPRSGDLSVYWYQQSLDQGLQFLIQYYNGEERAKGNILERFSAQQFPDLHSELNLSSLELGDSALYFCASSAGGDYGYTFGSGTRLTVV.

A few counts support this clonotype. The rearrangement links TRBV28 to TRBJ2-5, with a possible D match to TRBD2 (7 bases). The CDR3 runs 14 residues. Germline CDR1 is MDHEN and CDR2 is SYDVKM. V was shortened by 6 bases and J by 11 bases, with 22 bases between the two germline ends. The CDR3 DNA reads TGTGCCAGCAGCGAAGGGGGGGTCGTTTCCCTACAGTACTTC. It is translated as CASSEGGVVSLQYF. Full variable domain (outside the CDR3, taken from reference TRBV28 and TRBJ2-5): DVKVTQSSRYLVKRTGEKVFLECVQDMDHENMFWYRQDPGLGLRLIYFSYDVKMKEKGDIPEGYSVSREKKERFSLILESASTNQTSMYLCASSEGGVVSLQYFGPGTRLLVL.

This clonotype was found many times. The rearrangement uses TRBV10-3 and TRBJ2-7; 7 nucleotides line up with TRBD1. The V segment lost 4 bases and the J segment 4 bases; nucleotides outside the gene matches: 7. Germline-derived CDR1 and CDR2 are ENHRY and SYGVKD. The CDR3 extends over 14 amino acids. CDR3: CAISVDRIIYEQYF. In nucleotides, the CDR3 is TGTGCCATCAGTGTGGACAGGATTATATACGAGCAGTACTTC.

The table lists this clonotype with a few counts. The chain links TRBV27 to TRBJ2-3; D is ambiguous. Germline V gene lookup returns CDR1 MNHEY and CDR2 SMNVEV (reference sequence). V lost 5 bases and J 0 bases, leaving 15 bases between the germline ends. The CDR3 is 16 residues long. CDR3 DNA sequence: TGTGCCAGCAGTCCTTACCATGGTCCGAGCACAGATACGCAGTATTTT. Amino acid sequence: CASSPYHGPSTDTQYF.

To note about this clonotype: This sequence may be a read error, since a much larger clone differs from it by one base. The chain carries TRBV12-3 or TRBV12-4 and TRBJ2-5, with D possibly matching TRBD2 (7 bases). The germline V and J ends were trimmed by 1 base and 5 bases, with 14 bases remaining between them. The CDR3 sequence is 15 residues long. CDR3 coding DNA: TGTGCCAGCAGTTTAGGGCGGGGGCCTTCGGAGACCCAGTACTTC. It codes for CASSLGRGPSETQYF.

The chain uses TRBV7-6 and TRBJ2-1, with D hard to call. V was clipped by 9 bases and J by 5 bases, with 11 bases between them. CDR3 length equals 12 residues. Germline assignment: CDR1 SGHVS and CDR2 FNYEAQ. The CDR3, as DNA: TGTGCCAGAAGTTCCCGTCACAATGAGCAGTTCTTC. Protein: CARSSRHNEQFF.

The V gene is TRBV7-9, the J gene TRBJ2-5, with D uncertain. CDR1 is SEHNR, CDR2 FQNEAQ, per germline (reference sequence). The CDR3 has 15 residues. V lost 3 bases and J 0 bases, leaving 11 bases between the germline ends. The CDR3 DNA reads TGTGCCAGCAGCTTTGGGATTCCGTACCAAGAGACCCAGTACTTC. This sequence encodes CASSFGIPYQETQYF.

The CDR3 spells CATSRGGEVYEQYF. The CDR3 bases are TGTGCCACCAGCAGGGGGGGGGAAGTCTACGAGCAGTACTTC. The V gene is TRBV15, the J gene TRBJ2-7, with TRBD2 matching 7 bases. The CDR3 length is 14 residues. The junction had 5 bases not matched to a gene; V was cut back by 3 bases and J by 3 bases. Germline assignment: CDR1 LNHNV and CDR2 YYDKDF (reference sequence).

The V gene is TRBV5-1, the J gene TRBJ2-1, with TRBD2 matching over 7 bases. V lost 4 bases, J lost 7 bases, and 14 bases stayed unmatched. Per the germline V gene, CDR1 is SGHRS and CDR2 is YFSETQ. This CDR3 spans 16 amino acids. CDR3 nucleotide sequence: TGCGCCAGCAGCGACCTAACTAGCGACCTTAGTAATGAGCAGTTCTTC. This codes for CASSDLTSDLSNEQFF.

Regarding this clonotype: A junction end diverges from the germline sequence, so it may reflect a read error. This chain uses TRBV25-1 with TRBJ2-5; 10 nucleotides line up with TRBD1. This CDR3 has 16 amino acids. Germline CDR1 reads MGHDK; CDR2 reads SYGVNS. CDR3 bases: TGTGCCAGCAGCCGTGGGGACAGGGGAAGGGGAGAGACCCAATACTTC. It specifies CASSRGDRGRGETQYF.

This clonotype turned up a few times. The CDR3 reads CASSYSGQSYEQYF. The CDR3 coding sequence is TGTGCCAGCAGTTACTCTGGTCAGTCCTACGAGCAGTACTTC. The chain combines TRBV6-6 with TRBJ2-7; no reliable D call. V was clipped by 0 bases and J by 1 base, with 7 bases between them. CDR3 size: 14 residues. Germline lookup yields CDR1 MNHNY and CDR2 SVGAGI (reference sequence).

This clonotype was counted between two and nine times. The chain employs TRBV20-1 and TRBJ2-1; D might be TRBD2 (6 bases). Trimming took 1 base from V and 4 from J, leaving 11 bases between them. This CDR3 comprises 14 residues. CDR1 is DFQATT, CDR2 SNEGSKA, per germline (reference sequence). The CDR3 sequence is CSARVSTSYNEQFF. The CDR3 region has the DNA TGCAGTGCTAGAGTATCGACTAGTTACAATGAGCAGTTCTTC.

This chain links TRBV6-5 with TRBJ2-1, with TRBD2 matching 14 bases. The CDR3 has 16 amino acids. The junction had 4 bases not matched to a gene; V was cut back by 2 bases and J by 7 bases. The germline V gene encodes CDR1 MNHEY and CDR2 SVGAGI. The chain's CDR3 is CASSYEGTSGGNEQFF. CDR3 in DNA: TGTGCCAGCAGTTACGAGGGGACTAGCGGGGGAAATGAGCAGTTCTTC.

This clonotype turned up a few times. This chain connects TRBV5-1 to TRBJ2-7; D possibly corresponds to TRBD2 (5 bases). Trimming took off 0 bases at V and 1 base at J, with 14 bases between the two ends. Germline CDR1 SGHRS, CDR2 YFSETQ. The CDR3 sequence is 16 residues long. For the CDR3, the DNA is TGCGCCAGCAGCTTGGCCAGGACGGGGAGTTCCTACGAGCAGTACTTC. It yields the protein CASSLARTGSSYEQYF.

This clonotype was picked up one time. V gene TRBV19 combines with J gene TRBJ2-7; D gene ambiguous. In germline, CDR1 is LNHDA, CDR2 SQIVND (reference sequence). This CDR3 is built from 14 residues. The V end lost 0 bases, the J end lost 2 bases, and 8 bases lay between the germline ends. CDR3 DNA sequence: TGTGCCAGTAGTATAGAGGCAGGAGCCTACGAGCAGTACGTC. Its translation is CASSIEAGAYEQYV.

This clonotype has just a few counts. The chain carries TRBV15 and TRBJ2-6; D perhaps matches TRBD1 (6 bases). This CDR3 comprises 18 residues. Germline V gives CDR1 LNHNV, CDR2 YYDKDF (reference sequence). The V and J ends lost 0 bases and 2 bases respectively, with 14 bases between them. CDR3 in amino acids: CATSRDPIGTTGANVLTF. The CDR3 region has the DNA TGTGCCACCAGCAGAGACCCTATTGGGACAACTGGGGCCAACGTCCTGACTTTC.

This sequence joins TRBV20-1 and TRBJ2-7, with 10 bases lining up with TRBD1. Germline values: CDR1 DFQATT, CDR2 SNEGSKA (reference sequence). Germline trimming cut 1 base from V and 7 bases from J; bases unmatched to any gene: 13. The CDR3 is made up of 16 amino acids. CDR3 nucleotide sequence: TGCAGTGCTAGAGCGTCAGAGAGACAGGGGGCAAGGGAGCAGTACTTC. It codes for CSARASERQGAREQYF.

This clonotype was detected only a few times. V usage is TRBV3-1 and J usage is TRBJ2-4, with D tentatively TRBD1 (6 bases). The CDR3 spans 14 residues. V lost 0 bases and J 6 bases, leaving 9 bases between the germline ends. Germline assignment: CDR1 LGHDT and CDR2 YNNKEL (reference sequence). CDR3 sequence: CASSQDGTLNIQYF. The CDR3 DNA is TGTGCCAGCAGCCAAGACGGGACATTAAACATTCAGTACTTC.

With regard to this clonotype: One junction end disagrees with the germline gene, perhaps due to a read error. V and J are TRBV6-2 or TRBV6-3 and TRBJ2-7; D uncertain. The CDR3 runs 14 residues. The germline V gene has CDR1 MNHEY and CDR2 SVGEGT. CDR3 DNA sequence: TGTACCAGCACCATTGGGCAGTGGTTGTACGAGCAGTACTTC. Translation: CTSTIGQWLYEQYF.